This TCR beta chain was identified in a study of blood T cell repertoires in COVID-19 (TCRdb year 2020). Concerning the study at large: Collaborator samples came from the United States, Italy and Spain and covered acute and convalescent phases of COVID-19. Sample metadata almost always included a de-identified subject ID, COVID-19 status, age in years and sex. Subjects who had been exposed to COVID-19, were actively infected with it, or had recovered from it provided the deeply sampled blood TCRbeta repertoires that made up the dataset. HLA class I and class II types, where available, came from metadata supplied by the sample provider rather than from assay-based typing. The samples were drawn from two sources: the first 160 participants of the ongoing ImmuneRACE study, and fewer than 1,500 subjects contributed by 6 global collaborators. The prospective study material was composed of cDNA or gDNA derived from T cells, B-cell-depleted T cells, or PBMCs. The repertoires were released in a freely available public database meant as a resource for research on the immune response to SARS-CoV-2.

In this sample, this clone turned up a few times. Its antigen remains undetermined. Nothing much larger sits one base from this clone, and base qualities are not available. The immunoSEQ Assay, a bias-controlled multiplex PCR, was used to amplify TCRbeta CDR3 regions from genomic DNA. The authors' pipeline ran thus. Nucleated cell counts per sample were estimated from amplification of reference gene primers within the assay. Sequence reads were collapsed and filtered to measure the absolute abundance of every unique TCRbeta CDR3 rearrangement. For each sample, productive Simpson clonality was calculated as the square root of Simpson's diversity index across productive rearrangements. TCRdb took over this immuneACCESS table, retaining in-frame rearrangements with V and J assigned. Such tables are incomplete; in checked studies, under half of the missing clones stem from an unresolved V gene, and the remainder is unexplained. V and J calls and clone size are those listed in that table; D and trimming were worked out from the DNA. The sample has almost 250,000 clones on record, around nine tenths of them singletons. The ten biggest clones cover around 1.5% of the sample.

The investigation overall reported the following: The quantity of clinical and demographic metadata differed by source and by participant and was supplied without curation.

Measured from the cysteine to the phenylalanine, the CDR3 is 15 residues long. Only CDR3 DNA is held: 45 bases, read in frame from base 1. The germline V gene provides CDR1 MNHEY and CDR2 SVGAGI. V is pruned by 7 bases and J by 7 bases, leaving 9 bases of the junction without a gene match. Another Seattle source contributed samples from volunteer blood donors who had recovered from COVID-19. Whole blood was collected in K2EDTA tubes by collaborating institutions according to the institutions' own protocols. For TCRbeta analysis, collaborator samples were shipped as frozen whole blood, as isolated PBMCs, or as DNA extracted from either sample type.

Sequencing used peripheral blood. The chain is made from TRBV6-5 and TRBJ2-3, and 12 junctional nucleotides match TRBD2. The source of this sequence is a woman aged 60-70 years who had recovered from COVID-19. The DNA is as follows: TGTGCCAGCATAACAGGACTAGCGGGGTACAATACGCAGTATTTT. Its protein product is CASITGLAGYNTQYF.